The 31 T cell receptor beta chains below come from one sample, sequenced in a study of blood T cell repertoires in COVID-19. Sequencing used immunoSEQ multiplex PCR; TCRdb keeps in-frame clones, though not all of them. The table has 25,000 to 30,000 clones, roughly 80% seen once. The material sequenced was peripheral blood. These receptors originate from a man aged 70-80 years with acute or convalescent COVID-19.

The chain carries TRBV7-2 and TRBJ2-1; 9 nucleotides align to TRBD2. CDR3 length equals 16 residues. Germline values: CDR1 SGHTA, CDR2 FQGNSA. V gave up 3 bases and J gave up 2 bases; unmatched junction bases: 5. The CDR3 protein is CASSLRRGGAYNEQFF. For the CDR3, the DNA is TGTGCCAGCAGCTTGAGGCGGGGGGGCGCCTACAATGAGCAGTTCTTC.

V is TRBV5-4 and J is TRBJ1-2, with D perhaps TRBD1 (6 bases). Germline V CDR1 and CDR2: SGHNT, YYREEE (reference sequence). V was cut by 2 bases and J by 2 bases, with 13 bases left in between. There are 15 residues in the CDR3. The CDR3 loop reads CASSLLGARNYGYTF. The CDR3, as DNA: TGTGCCAGCAGCTTACTGGGGGCCCGAAACTATGGCTACACCTTC.

J is TRBJ2-7 and V is TRBV28, with TRBD2 identical over 7 bases. V lost 8 bases and J lost 6; bases outside the gene matches: 13. The germline V gene has CDR1 MDHEN and CDR2 SYDVKM. CDR3 size: 14 residues. CDR3 loop: CASLRPAGTAEQYF. CDR3 bases: TGTGCCAGCTTAAGACCAGCGGGAACGGCCGAGCAGTACTTC.

This chain links TRBV18 with TRBJ1-1; perhaps TRBD1 as D (5 bases). The V and J ends lost 2 bases and 4 bases respectively, with 11 bases between them. The CDR3 is 14 residues long. The V gene's germline CDR1 is KGHSH and CDR2 LQKENI. CDR3 DNA sequence: TGTGCCAGCTCACCAGGAGGGACCGGCACTGAAGCTTTCTTT. Amino acid sequence: CASSPGGTGTEAFF.

The chain is built from TRBV11-1 and TRBJ2-2, with a weak D call TRBD1 (7 bases). The length of the CDR3 is 14 residues. Germline CDR1 and CDR2: SGHAT and FQDESV (reference sequence). Trimming removed 1 base from V and 14 bases from J, with 17 bases in between. CDR3 loop: CASSLGNRRGHLFF. CDR3 sequence (DNA): TGTGCCAGCAGCTTAGGGAACAGGAGGGGGCATCTGTTTTTT.

This rearrangement joins TRBV7-3 to TRBJ1-5; unclear D gene. V was cut by 5 bases and J by 0 bases, with 14 bases left in between. Germline assignment: CDR1 SGHTA and CDR2 FQGTGA. The CDR3 sequence is 16 residues long. CDR3 amino acids: CASSPYGEHSNQPQHF. CDR3 sequence (DNA): TGTGCCAGCAGCCCATACGGGGAGCATAGCAATCAGCCCCAGCATTTT.

V gene TRBV19 combines with J gene TRBJ2-7, with D possibly being TRBD2 (6 bases). Trimming cost V 7 bases and J 5 bases, with 12 bases left between them. The CDR3 runs to 12 residues. CDR1 is LNHDA, CDR2 SQIVND, per germline (reference sequence). Here the CDR3 DNA reads TGTGCCAGTAAGGGACTCTTCCACGAGCAGTACTTC. It is translated as CASKGLFHEQYF.

V and J are TRBV6-5 and TRBJ1-4, with 8 bases aligning to TRBD1. The V gene end was trimmed by 6 bases and the J gene end by 8 bases; junction bases not matched to a gene: 8. The CDR3 runs 14 residues. Germline loops: CDR1 MNHEY, CDR2 SVGAGI. CDR3: CASRRQGRGEKLFF. The CDR3 DNA sequence: TGTGCCAGCAGACGACAGGGGAGAGGAGAAAAACTGTTTTTT.

The gene calls are TRBV5-1 and TRBJ2-3; a weak D match, TRBD2 (6 bases). Germline CDR1 reads SGHRS; CDR2 reads YFSETQ. V lost 7 bases to trimming and J lost 6 bases, with 12 bases between them. The CDR3 length is 12 residues. CDR3 sequence reads: CASGPGGDTQYF. For the CDR3, the DNA is TGCGCCAGCGGCCCAGGAGGGGATACGCAGTATTTT.

This chain joins TRBV28 and TRBJ1-6; 8 bases agree with TRBD1. The J segment lost 7 bases and the V segment lost 3 bases, leaving 8 bases of the junction unmatched. The CDR3 runs to 16 residues. Germline lookup yields CDR1 MDHEN and CDR2 SYDVKM. CDR3 loop: CASSLYGQGRNSPLHF. The CDR3 DNA sequence: TGTGCCAGCAGTTTGTATGGACAGGGCCGGAATTCACCCCTCCACTTT.

CDR3 DNA sequence: TGCAGCGGAGGGCCAGCGGGTACGCAGTATTTT. Translated: CSGGPAGTQYF. This rearrangement joins TRBV20-1 to TRBJ2-3, with D possibly TRBD2 on 6 matching bases. Germline V gives CDR1 DFQATT, CDR2 SNEGSKA (reference sequence). CDR3 length: 11 residues.

The V gene is TRBV7-2, the J gene TRBJ1-3, with a possible D match to TRBD1 (5 bases). The V end lost 0 bases, the J end lost 4 bases, and 13 bases lay between the germline ends. Per germline, CDR1 SGHTA and CDR2 FQGNSA. This CDR3 contains 16 residues. The CDR3 DNA is TGTGCCAGCAGCTTAGCGGGATTTAGGGGAGGAAACACCATATATTTT. This encodes CASSLAGFRGGNTIYF.

The CDR3 coding sequence is TGTGCCAGCAGCTTAGCAATTTCGACAACCGCAAATCAGCCCCAGCATTTT. Translating it yields CASSLAISTTANQPQHF. The chain links TRBV7-2 to TRBJ1-5; D is unresolved. The length of the CDR3 is 17 residues. The V end lost 0 bases, the J end lost 4 bases, and 16 bases lay between the germline ends. Looked up from germline, CDR1 is SGHTA and CDR2 is FQGNSA. The full variable domain, its missing parts supplied by reference TRBV7-2 and TRBJ1-5, is GAGVSQSPSNKVTEKGKDVELRCDPISGHTALYWYRQSLGQGLEFLIYFQGNSAPDKSGLPSDRFSAERTGGSVSTLTIQRTQQEDSAVYLCASSLAISTTANQPQHFGDGTRLSIL.

This clone was detected a few times. V usage is TRBV2 and J usage is TRBJ1-1, with a weak D call TRBD1 (5 bases). Trimming left V 8 bases short and J 6 bases short, with 16 bases between. The CDR3 extends over 13 amino acids. CDR1 is SNHLY and CDR2 is FYNNEI in the germline V gene. This chain's CDR3 is CASCLRRDAEAFF. CDR3 coding DNA: TGTGCCAGCTGTCTACGGAGGGACGCTGAAGCTTTCTTT. Complete variable domain (other parts from reference TRBV2 and TRBJ1-1): EPEVTQTPSHQVTQMGQEVILRCVPISNHLYFYWYRQILGQKVEFLVSFYNNEISEKSEIFDDQFSVERPDGSNFTLKIRSTKLEDSAMYFCASCLRRDAEAFFGQGTRLTVV.

The rearrangement uses TRBV4-1 and TRBJ2-3; 10 positions match TRBD2. The V gene end was trimmed by 1 base and the J gene end by 3 bases; junction bases not matched to a gene: 4. CDR3 length: 16 amino acids. CDR1 MGHRA and CDR2 YSYEKL come from the germline V gene. The CDR3 here is CASSQGPTSGTDTQYF. DNA for the CDR3: TGCGCCAGCAGCCAAGGTCCGACTAGCGGGACAGATACGCAGTATTTT.

The chain joins TRBV7-9 to TRBJ2-1, with TRBD1 matching 9 bases. Per germline, CDR1 SEHNR and CDR2 FQNEAQ (reference sequence). V lost 8 bases to trimming and J lost 1 base; unmatched junction nucleotides: 3. The CDR3 spans 14 residues. The CDR3 reads CASDRGFSYNEQFF. The DNA of the CDR3 is TGTGCCAGCGACAGGGGGTTTTCCTACAATGAGCAGTTCTTC.

The chain links TRBV5-4 to TRBJ2-7; TRBD1 matches at 8 bases. CDR3 length equals 14 residues. Looked up from germline, CDR1 is SGHNT and CDR2 is YYREEE (reference sequence). With 3 bases clipped from V and 4 bases from J, the junction kept 6 bases outside the gene matches. The CDR3 protein is CASSWGQEQYEQYF. The CDR3, as DNA: TGTGCCAGCAGCTGGGGACAGGAACAATACGAGCAGTACTTC.

The chain has TRBV18 and TRBJ1-1; D remains unclear. Germline CDR1 is KGHSH and CDR2 is LQKENI. The germline V and J ends were trimmed by 3 bases and 4 bases, with 15 bases remaining between them. The CDR3 extends over 15 amino acids. The CDR3 region has the DNA TGTGCCAGCTCACCTACCGCGGTACGGGGCACTGAAGCTTTCTTT. Translation gives CASSPTAVRGTEAFF.

This clone was seen only a few times. The gene calls are TRBV30 and TRBJ1-1; possibly TRBD1 for D (5 bases). Trimming removed 2 bases at V and 1 base at J, with 14 bases between. There are 15 residues in the CDR3. In germline, CDR1 is GTSNPN, CDR2 SVGIG (reference sequence). This CDR3 reads CAWSFGAAGNTEAFF. The CDR3 DNA sequence: TGTGCCTGGAGTTTTGGGGCCGCTGGGAACACTGAAGCTTTCTTT. The full variable domain, in which reference TRBV30 and TRBJ1-1 provide the parts outside the CDR3, is SQTIHQWPATLVQPVGSPLSLECTVEGTSNPNLYWYRQAAGRGLQLLFYSVGIGQISSEVPQNLSASRPQDRQFILSSKKLLLSDSGFYLCAWSFGAAGNTEAFFGQGTRLTVV.

The V call is TRBV7-3, the J call TRBJ2-3; D might be TRBD1 (6 bases). Trimming left V 5 bases short and J 3 bases short, with 15 bases between. This CDR3 contains 15 residues. Germline loops: CDR1 SGHTA, CDR2 FQGTGA. In DNA, the CDR3 is TGTGCCAGCAGCAGCCTAGGGGGAACGACAGATACGCAGTATTTT. It yields the protein CASSSLGGTTDTQYF.

Of note for this clone: A read error may produce the germline difference seen at one junction end. The V call is TRBV25-1, the J call TRBJ1-1, with D uncertain. Germline V gene sequence: CDR1 MGHDK, CDR2 SYGVNS. The CDR3 is 18 residues long. The CDR3 DNA is TGTGCCGGCAGTGAAACCAACACTTTGCGCAGGAAGAACACTGAAGCTTTCTTT. Translation gives CAGSETNTLRRKNTEAFF.

The chain joins TRBV5-1 to TRBJ2-7, with 11 positions matching TRBD2. Trimming took 4 bases from V and 5 from J; bases not matched to a gene: 5. Germline CDR1 reads SGHRS; CDR2 reads YFSETQ. This CDR3 region has 14 residues. This CDR3 is CASSATSGSDEQYF. For the CDR3, the DNA is TGCGCCAGCAGCGCTACTAGCGGGAGTGACGAGCAGTACTTC.

The chain employs TRBV7-9 and TRBJ2-5; TRBD2 aligns across 8 bases. Germline assignment: CDR1 SEHNR and CDR2 FQNEAQ (reference sequence). This CDR3 is built from 14 residues. V gave up 2 bases and J gave up 3 bases; unmatched junction bases: 2. CDR3 in amino acids: CASSLQAGEETQYF. The CDR3 DNA is TGTGCCAGCAGCTTACAAGCGGGAGAAGAGACCCAGTACTTC.

The chain is built from TRBV19 and TRBJ2-5; 14 bases are a match to TRBD2. V gave up 4 bases and J gave up 7 bases; unmatched junction bases: 5. The CDR3 contains 15 residues. The germline V gene encodes CDR1 LNHDA and CDR2 SQIVND (reference sequence). CDR3 nucleotide sequence: TGTGCCAGTAGTACGGGGACTAGCGGGAGCGGGACCCAGTACTTC. Its protein is CASSTGTSGSGTQYF.

The chain joins TRBV5-1 to TRBJ2-3, with 7 bases lining up with TRBD1. Germline V gene data show CDR1 as SGHRS and CDR2 as YFSETQ. The V segment lost 7 bases and the J segment 2 bases; nucleotides outside the gene matches: 7. CDR3 size: 14 residues. The CDR3 reads CASRRQGYTDTQYF. In DNA, the CDR3 is TGCGCCAGCCGACGACAGGGATACACAGATACGCAGTATTTT.

This chain uses TRBV19 with TRBJ1-6; 7 bases are a match to TRBD1. The CDR3 has 14 residues. Germline V CDR1 and CDR2: LNHDA, SQIVND (reference sequence). V lost 5 bases to trimming and J lost 4 bases; unmatched junction nucleotides: 2. CDR3 protein: CASSLGQYNSPLHF. The CDR3 coding sequence is TGTGCCAGTAGTCTGGGACAGTATAATTCACCCCTCCACTTT.

This chain connects TRBV5-1 to TRBJ1-1; 8 bases are shared with TRBD1. The germline CDR1 and CDR2 sequences are SGHRS and YFSETQ. The CDR3 consists of 14 residues. V dropped 4 bases and J dropped 0; count of bases not matched to a gene: 2. For the CDR3, the DNA is TGCGCCAGCAGCCCGGGACAGGTGAACACTGAAGCTTTCTTT. It is translated as CASSPGQVNTEAFF.

This rearrangement joins TRBV20-1 to TRBJ1-2, with 10 bases aligning to TRBD1. V trimming: 5 bases; J trimming: 6 bases; junction bases outside the gene matches: 0. CDR1 DFQATT and CDR2 SNEGSKA come from the germline V gene (reference sequence). The CDR3 sequence is 11 residues long. CDR3 DNA sequence: TGCAGTGCTGACAGGGGGCATGGCTACACCTTC. Translation: CSADRGHGYTF.

J is TRBJ2-7 and V is TRBV5-1; 7 positions match TRBD1. There are 12 residues in the CDR3. The germline V gene has CDR1 SGHRS and CDR2 YFSETQ. J gave up 7 bases and V 4 bases, and 5 bases lay outside the gene matches. The CDR3 DNA reads as TGCGCCAGCAGCCCGACAGGGTTAGAGCAGTACTTC. Translated: CASSPTGLEQYF.

V is TRBV6-5 and J is TRBJ2-5; 12 bases line up with TRBD2. The V and J ends lost 3 bases and 5 bases, in that order; junction bases with no gene match: 4. Germline loops: CDR1 MNHEY, CDR2 SVGAGI. The CDR3 covers 15 residues. CDR3 coding DNA: TGTGCCAGCAGTTATACTAGCGGGGGGAGGGAGACCCAGTACTTC. Encoded protein: CASSYTSGGRETQYF.

This clone was observed a few times. CDR3 in amino acids: CASSLDRGNQPQHF. CDR3 sequence (DNA): TGTGCCAGCAGCTTAGACAGGGGGAATCAGCCCCAGCATTTT. The rearrangement uses TRBV7-2 and TRBJ1-5; 8 bases are shared with TRBD1. The trim removed 1 base at V and 4 bases at J, leaving 0 bases unmatched. The germline CDR1 and CDR2 sequences are SGHTA and FQGNSA. This CDR3 is built from 14 residues.